This T cell receptor beta chain was obtained from a study of T cells after yellow fever vaccination. Synthesis of TCR cDNA relied on 5'RACE template switching, which attached a universal primer site and UMIs. TCRdb analysed the 5' RACE reads with MiXCR anew, one entry per CDR3 protein. Here the sample spans 110,000 to 150,000 distinct CDR3 sequences, just over 6.5% being singletons. Broader study findings: Contaminants from the bulk population, in the form of abundant clonotypes, could be found in FACS-sorted repertoires. Only a small proportion of the clonotypes turned up in both the CD4 and the CD8 compartments, likely arising from convergent recombination. Although the secondary response was weaker, it peaked faster, at day 5 versus 15.

From germline, CDR1 is KGHSH and CDR2 LQKENI. J lost 7 bases, V lost 0 bases, and 9 bases had no gene match. This CDR3 region has 15 residues. This clonotype was detected ten times or more. Its target is not known. V and J are TRBV18 and TRBJ2-7; 7 bases align to TRBD2. The sequencing here drew on CD4+ T cells sorted from PBMCs, taken 10 days after the yellow fever booster vaccination. This TCR was sampled from a man aged 25 to 45 who received the YFV17D yellow fever vaccine. The CDR3 sequence is CASSPPASGLGEQYF. The CDR3 DNA reads TGTGCCAGCTCACCACCGGCTAGCGGTCTTGGGGAGCAGTACTTC. Full variable domain (rest looked up from reference TRBV18 and TRBJ2-7): NAGVMQNPRHLVRRRGQEARLRCSPMKGHSHVYWYRQLPEEGLKFMVYLQKENIIDESGMPKERFSAEFPKEGPSILRIQQVVRGDSAAYFCASSPPASGLGEQYFGPGTRLTVT.